Below are 21 T cell receptor beta chains sequenced from a single sample in a study of blood T cell repertoires in COVID-19. Profiled with immunoSEQ multiplex PCR; TCRdb holds only in-frame clones, not every one. The sample has about 63,000 clones; approximately 88% are singletons. The material sequenced was peripheral blood. The source of these receptors is a human donor in a cohort sampled during active COVID-19.

V gene TRBV19 combines with J gene TRBJ1-5; perhaps TRBD1 as D (6 bases). In germline, CDR1 is LNHDA, CDR2 SQIVND (reference sequence). V was trimmed by 4 bases and J by 2 bases, leaving 18 bases between them. CDR3 length: 17 residues. The CDR3: CASSTWGQGHRNQPQHF. The CDR3 DNA is TGTGCCAGTAGTACTTGGGGACAAGGCCATCGCAATCAGCCCCAGCATTTT.

The chain recombines TRBV28 with TRBJ2-1; D gene uncertain. CDR1 and CDR2 (germline): MDHEN, SYDVKM. The CDR3 is 12 amino acids. V lost 5 bases, J lost 8 bases, and 10 bases lay in between. For the CDR3, the DNA is TGTGCCAGCAGTATCTATTTGGATGAGCAGTTCTTC. This translates into CASSIYLDEQFF.

This chain connects TRBV4-2 to TRBJ2-1; D may be TRBD2 (5 bases). V lost 1 base, J lost 0 bases, and 7 bases lay in between. The CDR3 loop spans 15 amino acids. Germline V gene sequence: CDR1 LGHNA, CDR2 YNFKEQ. The CDR3 region has the DNA TGTGCCAGCAGCCAAGGAGGGAGCTCCTACAATGAGCAGTTCTTC. Translated, it gives CASSQGGSSYNEQFF.

This clone is a singleton in its sample. The gene calls are TRBV3-1 (or the pseudogene TRBV3-2) and TRBJ2-1, with D hard to call. CDR1 and CDR2 (germline): LGHDT, YNNKEL (reference sequence). This CDR3 has 17 residues. V was cut by 1 base and J by 2 bases, with 15 bases left in between. The CDR3: CASSQGGRGNPYNEQFF. CDR3 bases: TGTGCCAGCAGCCAAGGAGGTCGCGGAAACCCCTACAATGAGCAGTTCTTC.

The CDR3 loop reads CASSLGTGSYGYTF. CDR3 bases: TGTGCCAGCAGTCTCGGGACAGGGTCTTATGGCTACACCTTC. The chain combines TRBV6-5 with TRBJ1-2, with 9 bases fitting TRBD1. Germline V gene lookup returns CDR1 MNHEY and CDR2 SVGAGI. This CDR3 is 14 amino acids long. Trimming removed 5 bases from V and 5 bases from J; junction bases left unmatched: 6.

The rearrangement uses TRBV18 and TRBJ2-1; 9 bases map to TRBD2. V gave up 4 bases and J gave up 8 bases; unmatched junction bases: 3. CDR1 and CDR2 (germline): KGHSH, LQKENI. The CDR3 totals 13 residues. The CDR3 sequence: CASSLWTSDEQFF. The CDR3 DNA is TGTGCCAGCTCACTCTGGACTAGCGATGAGCAGTTCTTC.

The chain recombines TRBV18 with TRBJ2-7, with TRBD1 matching 11 bases. Trimming took 2 bases from V and 3 from J; bases not matched to a gene: 3. The CDR3 loop spans 15 amino acids. From germline, CDR1 is KGHSH and CDR2 LQKENI. The CDR3 bases are TGTGCCAGCTCACCAACCGGGACAGGGGGCTACGAGCAGTACTTC. It specifies CASSPTGTGGYEQYF.

The count of this clone is one. The chain couples TRBV5-4 to TRBJ2-5, with TRBD2 matching over 14 bases. Germline-derived CDR1 and CDR2 are SGHNT and YYREEE (reference sequence). V was pared by 2 bases and J by 2 bases, with 2 bases of the junction left unmatched. The CDR3 consists of 16 residues. The CDR3 is CASSLGTSGRQETQYF. CDR3 DNA sequence: TGTGCCAGCAGCTTAGGGACTAGCGGGAGACAAGAGACCCAGTACTTC.

J is TRBJ1-2 and V is TRBV7-2; the match to TRBD1 covers 9 bases. Unmatched junction bases numbered 4, after V lost 1 base and J lost 7 bases. Germline CDR1 SGHTA, CDR2 FQGNSA. There are 14 residues in the CDR3. CDR3 loop: CASSLDRGRGGYTF. The CDR3 coding sequence is TGTGCCAGCAGCTTAGACAGGGGGCGCGGTGGCTACACCTTC. Full variable domain (missing parts from reference TRBV7-2 and TRBJ1-2): GAGVSQSPSNKVTEKGKDVELRCDPISGHTALYWYRQSLGQGLEFLIYFQGNSAPDKSGLPSDRFSAERTGGSVSTLTIQRTQQEDSAVYLCASSLDRGRGGYTFGSGTRLTVV.

The gene calls are TRBV11-2 and TRBJ2-7; 7 bases map to TRBD2. Germline loops: CDR1 SGHAT, CDR2 FQNNGV. The CDR3 contains 16 residues. Germline trimming cut 3 bases from V and 6 bases from J; bases unmatched to any gene: 14. DNA for the CDR3: TGTGCCAGCAGCTTGTTGGCGGGAGCATCCCTAAGCGAGCAGTACTTC. As protein: CASSLLAGASLSEQYF.

This clone was seen only once. The chain is built from TRBV27 and TRBJ2-3; 12 bases agree with TRBD2. Germline trimming cut 9 bases from V and 5 bases from J; bases unmatched to any gene: 18. Per the germline V gene, CDR1 is MNHEY and CDR2 is SMNVEV (reference sequence). The CDR3 is 18 residues long. The CDR3 DNA reads as TGTGCCAGTTCCTTCTGGACTAGCGGGAACCGACGTTTAGATACGCAGTATTTT. This sequence encodes CASSFWTSGNRRLDTQYF.

J is TRBJ1-4 and V is TRBV27, with D perhaps TRBD1 (5 bases). V shed 6 bases and J shed 5 bases, with 10 bases lying between them. CDR3 length: 13 residues. Per the germline V gene, CDR1 is MNHEY and CDR2 is SMNVEV (reference sequence). The CDR3 bases are TGTGCCAGCAGCGGACACGGAAATGAAAAACTGTTTTTT. Protein sequence: CASSGHGNEKLFF.

The V call is TRBV5-1, the J call TRBJ1-6, with TRBD1 matching over 8 bases. The CDR3 loop spans 14 amino acids. The V and J ends lost 5 bases and 8 bases, in that order; junction bases with no gene match: 6. CDR1 is SGHRS, CDR2 YFSETQ, per germline. This CDR3 is CASRYLDRDSPLHF. Written as DNA, the CDR3 is TGCGCCAGCAGATACCTGGACAGGGATTCACCCCTCCACTTT.

J is TRBJ2-6 and V is TRBV5-4; weak D call: TRBD1 (6 bases). The germline V gene encodes CDR1 SGHNT and CDR2 YYREEE (reference sequence). This CDR3 has 17 residues. Trimming cost V 4 bases and J 5 bases, with 19 bases left between them. The CDR3 DNA is TGTGCCAGCAGCCCCTCTGTTCGGCAGGGGAGGGCCAACGTCCTGACTTTC. Translation: CASSPSVRQGRANVLTF.

This clone is a singleton in its sample. The CDR3 region is CASSRQGGNQPQHF. In DNA form, the CDR3 reads TGTGCCAGCAGCCGACAGGGAGGCAATCAGCCCCAGCATTTT. This rearrangement joins TRBV9 to TRBJ1-5; TRBD1 matches at 7 bases. Unmatched junction bases numbered 3, after V lost 4 bases and J lost 2 bases. The CDR3 length is 14 residues. Germline-derived CDR1 and CDR2 are SGDLS and YYNGEE.

In DNA form, the CDR3 reads TGTGCCAGCAGTTGGACAGGGTGGAATCAGCCCCAGCATTTT. Translation: CASSWTGWNQPQHF. V and J are TRBV6-2 or TRBV6-3 and TRBJ1-5; 8 nucleotides match TRBD1. CDR3 size: 14 residues. CDR1 is MNHEY and CDR2 is SVGEGT in the germline V gene. V gave up 4 bases and J gave up 4 bases; unmatched junction bases: 3.

This chain joins TRBV6-2 or TRBV6-3 and TRBJ1-2; D may be TRBD1 (5 bases). CDR1 is MNHEY and CDR2 is SVGEGT in the germline V gene. The CDR3 contains 14 residues. Trimming pared 5 bases from V and 8 bases from J, leaving 18 bases between. The CDR3: CASSDDTVQGGYTF. CDR3 coding DNA: TGTGCCAGCAGTGACGACACAGTTCAGGGCGGCTACACCTTC.

This clone was observed once. The genes are TRBV19 and TRBJ1-5; tentatively, D is TRBD1 (6 bases). Germline V CDR1 and CDR2: LNHDA, SQIVND (reference sequence). This CDR3 has 18 amino acids. Deletions cut 5 bases from V and 6 bases from J, with 26 bases between. The CDR3 spells CASSSGDRRTKRGQPQHF. In nucleotides, the CDR3 is TGTGCCAGTAGTTCCGGCGACAGGAGAACTAAGAGAGGTCAGCCCCAGCATTTT.

The gene calls are TRBV6-5 and TRBJ2-1; D is unclear. Germline V lookup: CDR1 MNHEY, CDR2 SVGAGI. This CDR3 spans 15 amino acids. Trimming took off 2 bases at V and 0 bases at J, with 8 bases between the two ends. The CDR3 here is CASSYPGRSYNEQFF. The CDR3 nucleotides are TGTGCCAGCAGTTACCCGGGTCGCTCCTACAATGAGCAGTTCTTC.

The chain recombines TRBV4-1 with TRBJ2-7; D uncertain. The germline CDR1 and CDR2 sequences are MGHRA and YSYEKL. The CDR3 extends over 13 amino acids. V lost 1 base to trimming and J lost 0 bases, with 4 bases between them. CDR3 DNA sequence: TGCGCCAGCAGCCAAGGACACTCCTACGAGCAGTACTTC. As protein: CASSQGHSYEQYF.

The chain uses TRBV18 and TRBJ1-2; 8 nucleotides line up with TRBD1. The CDR3 length is 14 residues. Germline V CDR1 and CDR2: KGHSH, LQKENI. The V and J ends lost 3 bases and 7 bases, in that order; junction bases with no gene match: 7. CDR3 amino acids: CASSPLDRVRGYTF. The CDR3 DNA reads TGTGCCAGCTCACCCCTGGACAGGGTGCGTGGCTACACCTTC.